These T cell receptor beta chains were read from a single sample in a study of blood T cells in healthy people across ages. TCRdb processed the 5' RACE reads anew with MiXCR; each CDR3 protein has one entry. Among fewer than 1 million distinct CDR3 sequences listed, 40% to 50% were seen once. Sequencing was carried out using blood. The receptors shown here come from a man in his 60s in good health. Each CDR3 is given with its conserved first and last residue. D genes are given only for firm matches. Clone size, where shown, is once, few, many, or a class for clones that have expanded.

j_call clone_size d_call v_call cdr3_nt cdr3_aa
TRBJ1-1 few NA TRBV12-3/TRBV12-4 TGTGCCAGCAGTTTACGGATGAACACTGAAGCTTTCTTT CASSLRMNTEAFF
TRBJ1-2 NA TRBD1 TRBV4-3 TGCGCCAGTAGCCAAGGACTCTCGACAGGGGGTGAATACACCTTC CASSQGLSTGGEYTF
TRBJ1-5 few TRBD1 TRBV4-2 TGTGCCAGCAGCCGAGAAGACAGGGGACAGCCCCAGCATTTT CASSREDRGQPQHF
TRBJ1-1 NA NA TRBV19 TGTGCCAGTACACAGGGTATCTCTGAAGCTTTCTTT CASTQGISEAFF
TRBJ2-2 NA NA TRBV7-9 NA CASSVALGAGEPFF
TRBJ1-4 NA TRBD1 TRBV4-1 TGCGCCAGCAGCCAAGCAGGGACAGCTAATGAAAAACTGTTTTTT CASSQAGTANEKLFF
TRBJ2-2 NA NA TRBV9 TGTGCCAGCAGGAGAGAGGGTACGAACACCGGGGAGCTGTTTTTT CASRREGTNTGELFF
TRBJ2-5 NA TRBD2 TRBV24-1 TGTGCCACCAGTGACCGGGAAGGCGGTAGCGGGAAACAAGAGACCCAGTACTTC CATSDREGGSGKQETQYF
TRBJ2-2 NA TRBD2 TRBV6-6 TGTGCCAGCAGTTACCACCTCGGGGGGGAAAACACCGGGGAGCTGTTTTTT CASSYHLGGENTGELFF
TRBJ2-3 few TRBD1 TRBV14 TGTGCCAGCAGCCAAGGGGGGACAGGCTACACAGATACGCAGTATTTT CASSQGGTGYTDTQYF
TRBJ2-4 NA TRBD2 TRBV6-6 TGTGCCAGCGCCCGAGAGGCGGGGGGGTCCAAAAACATTCAGTACTTC CASAREAGGSKNIQYF
TRBJ2-5 few TRBD1 TRBV28 TGTGCCAGCAGTACGTCCTACAGGGGGGAGGAGACCCAGTACTTC CASSTSYRGEETQYF